This TCR beta chain appears in the sequencing data of a study of PD-1 blockade in classical Hodgkin lymphoma. This CDR3 has 15 residues. V was trimmed by 6 bases and J by 2 bases, leaving 11 bases between them. Germline values: CDR1 SEHNR, CDR2 FQNEAQ (reference sequence). Stated time point: cycle 4 day 1 (C4D1), after 6 weeks of nivolumab. All the patients suffered relapse after autologous stem cell transplantation, and brentuximab vedotin exposure differed. Produced via immunoSEQ multiplex PCR; TCRdb's table is partial and in-frame only. The profile shows about 24,000 clones, around four fifths of them singletons.

The TCR originated in a human donor with classical Hodgkin lymphoma. Sequenced material: peripheral blood mononuclear cells (PBMCs), taken before the fourth cycle of nivolumab. The chain recombines TRBV7-9 with TRBJ1-6; D is unclear. As DNA, the CDR3 is TGTGCCAGCAGTCGTGGTATCGCCTATAATTCACCCCTCCACTTT. This sequence encodes CASSRGIAYNSPLHF.